The sequence of this T cell receptor (beta chain) was determined in a study of blood T cells in healthy people across ages. The second PCR ran about 6 to 12 cycles with a sample-barcoded 5' primer and J-beta primers. TCRdb independently ran MiXCR on the 5' RACE reads; one entry per CDR3 protein. The table has about 1.8 million distinct CDR3 sequences, around half seen once; the top ten hold roughly 2.1%. Whole-study findings and limits: What prevented conclusive comparison of naive and antigen-experienced cells was that PBMCs were unsorted. Measured against age, TCR beta diversity per million T cells decreased in a roughly linear manner.

As concerns this clonotype: The antigen remains undetermined.

Germline CDR1 is SGDLS and CDR2 is YYNGEE. V was shortened by 8 bases and J by 0 bases, with 20 bases between the two germline ends. The length of the CDR3 is 16 residues. Specimen: blood. V gene TRBV9 combines with J gene TRBJ1-1; TRBD1 is a possible D gene (5 bases). This receptor was identified in a woman between 35 and 50 years old in good health. Written as DNA, the CDR3 is TGTGCCAGTAGTGAGGGGCCGTCCGTTATGAACACTGAAGCTTTCTTT. Protein product: CASSEGPSVMNTEAFF.